This TCR beta chain was identified during a study of patients and donors after allogeneic stem cell transplantation. This clonotype was detected only a few times. Germline CDR1 reads LGHNA; CDR2 reads YSLEER. The V gene lost 3 bases and the J gene lost 4 bases, with 10 bases spanning the gap. The CDR3 spans 15 residues. Each CDR3 protein gets one entry after TCRdb re-called the RT-PCR reads with MiXCR. This table holds about 110,000 distinct CDR3 sequences, around 36% found once. This receptor was identified in a human donor who was either an allogeneic HSCT recipient or a stem cell or donor lymphocyte infusion donor (not recorded which). It is not recorded whose cells these are; they may come from a transplant donor. The rearrangement links TRBV4-3 to TRBJ2-6; D gene uncertain. The sample comprised blood, either unsorted or a sorted T cell fraction (not recorded which). The chain's CDR3 is CASSHDVYGANVLTF. The CDR3, as DNA: TGCGCCAGCAGCCACGATGTCTACGGGGCCAACGTCCTGACTTTC.